The clone carrying this T cell receptor (beta chain) was seen ten or more times. The target antigen is unknown. For TCR beta, libraries came from iRepertoire HTBI primers and Arm-PCR of CDR3 regions. Per the original data handling: Analysis of the samples identified more than 60 TRBV and around 15 TRBJ segments. TCRdb analysed the multiplex PCR reads with MiXCR anew, one entry per CDR3 protein. In this record, the V and J calls reflect TCRdb's handling and not the investigators' own analysis. This table has around 500,000 distinct CDR3 sequences, about 20% appearing once. The time point is: persistent/refractory GD, antithyroid drugs over 5 years with positive TRAb. The TCR library used RNA extracted from PBMCs. Patients met American Thyroid Association criteria for Graves' disease. The data stem from a study of regulatory T cells in long-lasting Graves disease. About the study: Graves' disease counted as persistent after over 5 years of antithyroid drugs with positive TSH receptor antibodies. Study-wide results and caveats: Analysis covered peripheral blood alone, not thyroid tissue.

The receptor comes from a female donor with Graves disease. Sequencing was performed on peripheral blood mononuclear cells (PBMCs), taken when the disease was refractory, from a patient treated with antithyroid drugs.

This CDR3 reads CASNTPRTNAYEQYF. In DNA, the CDR3 is TGTGCCAGCAACACTCCCCGGACCAACGCCTACGAGCAGTACTTC. V and J are TRBV28 and TRBJ2-7; D unclear. The CDR3 runs 15 residues. V was pared by 7 bases and J by 2 bases, with 18 bases between. The germline V gene has CDR1 MDHEN and CDR2 SYDVKM.